Below, 7 T cell receptor beta chains from the same sample are listed, as sequenced in a study of blood T cell repertoires in COVID-19. Assay used: immunoSEQ multiplex PCR; TCRdb lists only in-frame clones, some missing. The table includes 300,000 to 350,000 clones, approximately 88% detected once. The sequencing sample was made of peripheral blood. The receptors stem from a man aged 30-40 years with COVID-19, enrolled during active disease.

This clone has a single count. The V gene is TRBV4-1, the J gene TRBJ2-1; 8 nucleotides line up with TRBD2. Germline V lookup: CDR1 MGHRA, CDR2 YSYEKL. With V trimmed by 0 bases and J by 9 bases, 13 bases remained unmatched. The CDR3 extends over 17 amino acids. The DNA for the CDR3 is TGCGCCAGCAGCCAAGACTCCATCCAGCGGGAGTGGGTTGAGCAGTTCTTC. Translation: CASSQDSIQREWVEQFF.

This chain connects TRBV6-5 to TRBJ1-4; 10 bases agree with TRBD1. The CDR3 is 15 residues long. Germline values: CDR1 MNHEY, CDR2 SVGAGI. J was trimmed by 7 bases and V by 4 bases; bases with no gene match: 6. The CDR3 DNA follows: TGTGCCAGCAGTTTCTCCGGGACAGGGGTTGAAAAACTGTTTTTT. Residues: CASSFSGTGVEKLFF.

The rearrangement joins TRBV7-2 to TRBJ1-2; 7 bases map to TRBD1. Germline V gene lookup returns CDR1 SGHTA and CDR2 FQGNSA. The CDR3 contains 13 residues. The J segment lost 8 bases and the V segment lost 2 bases, leaving 5 bases of the junction unmatched. The CDR3 bases are TGTGCCAGCAGCTTAAGGCAGGGGGAAGGCTACACCTTC. Residues: CASSLRQGEGYTF.

The chain couples TRBV2 to TRBJ1-5, with 8 bases that match TRBD1. CDR1 is SNHLY and CDR2 is FYNNEI in the germline V gene. The CDR3 contains 13 residues. Trimming cost V 9 bases and J 1 base; bases outside gene matches: 2. CDR3 in amino acids: CASDRGSNQPQHF. The CDR3 DNA reads as TGTGCCAGTGACAGGGGAAGCAATCAGCCCCAGCATTTT.

The V call is TRBV2, the J call TRBJ1-1; 9 nucleotides agree with TRBD1. Germline V gene lookup returns CDR1 SNHLY and CDR2 FYNNEI. The CDR3 sequence is 14 residues long. Trimming removed 7 bases from V and 0 bases from J; junction bases left unmatched: 3. CDR3 sequence reads: CASNRQGVNTEAFF. In DNA, the CDR3 is TGTGCCAGCAATCGACAGGGGGTGAACACTGAAGCTTTCTTT. Based on the CDR3 plus reference TRBV2 and TRBJ1-1, the full variable domain is EPEVTQTPSHQVTQMGQEVILRCVPISNHLYFYWYRQILGQKVEFLVSFYNNEISEKSEIFDDQFSVERPDGSNFTLKIRSTKLEDSAMYFCASNRQGVNTEAFFGQGTRLTVV.

J is TRBJ2-2 and V is TRBV10-2, with TRBD1 matching over 8 bases. The J segment lost 5 bases and the V segment lost 6 bases, leaving 14 bases of the junction unmatched. Germline-derived CDR1 and CDR2 are WSHSY and SAAADI. The CDR3 length is 17 residues. CDR3 nucleotide sequence: TGCGCCAGCAGCGAATATCCCCAGGGGGCGGGGACCGGGGAGCTGTTTTTT. This codes for CASSEYPQGAGTGELFF.

In its sample, this clone was seen once. V is TRBV7-3 and J is TRBJ2-1, with 8 bases that match TRBD1. The CDR3 totals 14 residues. Germline CDR1 reads SGHTA; CDR2 reads FQGTGA. V lost 5 bases to trimming and J lost 5 bases; unmatched junction nucleotides: 5. The CDR3 region has the DNA TGTGCCAGCAGCGGGCCGGGACAGGACAATGAGCAGTTCTTC. It translates to CASSGPGQDNEQFF.